This T cell receptor beta chain emerged from a study of siplizumab effects on memory and regulatory T cells. Study findings and constraints: The alloresponse seemed to draw substantially on naive T cells, which appeared more diverse than memory cells.

This CDR3 is built from 12 residues. J was trimmed by 6 bases and V by 8 bases; bases with no gene match: 6. The germline V gene has CDR1 GTSNPN and CDR2 SVGIG (reference sequence). Profiled with immunoSEQ multiplex PCR; TCRdb holds only in-frame clones, not every one. The sample carries 100,000 or so clones, 80% to 95% recorded once. As concerns this clone: The target antigen is unknown.

The rearrangement links TRBV30 to TRBJ1-5, with 8 bases that match TRBD1. The TCR was taken from a human donor in good health. Input material: CD4+ T cells sorted from blood. The CDR3, as DNA: TGTGCCCTAGGACAGGGAACTCAGCCCCAGCATTTT. Its protein is CALGQGTQPQHF.